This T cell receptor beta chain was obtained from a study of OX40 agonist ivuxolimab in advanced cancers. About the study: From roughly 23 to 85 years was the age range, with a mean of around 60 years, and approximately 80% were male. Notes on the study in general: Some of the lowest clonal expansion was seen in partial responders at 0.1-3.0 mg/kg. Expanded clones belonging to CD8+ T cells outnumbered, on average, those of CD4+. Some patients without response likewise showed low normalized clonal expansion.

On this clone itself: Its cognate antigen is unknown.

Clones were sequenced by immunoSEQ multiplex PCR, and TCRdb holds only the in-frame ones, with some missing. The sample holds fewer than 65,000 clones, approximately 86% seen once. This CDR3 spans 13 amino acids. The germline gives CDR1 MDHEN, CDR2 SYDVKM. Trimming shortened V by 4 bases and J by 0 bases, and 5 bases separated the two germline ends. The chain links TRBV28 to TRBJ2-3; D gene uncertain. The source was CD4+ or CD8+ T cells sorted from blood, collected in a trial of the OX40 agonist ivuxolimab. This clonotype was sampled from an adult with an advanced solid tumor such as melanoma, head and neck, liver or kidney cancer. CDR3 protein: CASSSPSTDTQYF. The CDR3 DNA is TGTGCCAGCAGTTCACCTAGCACAGATACGCAGTATTTT. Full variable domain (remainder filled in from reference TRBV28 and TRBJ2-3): DVKVTQSSRYLVKRTGEKVFLECVQDMDHENMFWYRQDPGLGLRLIYFSYDVKMKEKGDIPEGYSVSREKKERFSLILESASTNQTSMYLCASSSPSTDTQYFGPGTRLTVL.